One and the same sample provided the 18 T cell receptor beta chains below, sequenced in a study of a mutant IDH1 vaccine in newly diagnosed glioma. Time point of the sample: week 11, during vaccination. A single vaccine dose contained 300 ug of mutant IDH1 20-mer peptide, and topical imiquimod was used with it. Their recognized antigens are unknown. Clones were read by immunoSEQ multiplex PCR, and TCRdb kept only the in-frame ones, dropping some. The top ten hold 5.5% of the sample, which has some 130,000 clones, around four fifths seen once. Source: PBMCs, taken from a glioma patient whose treatment included an IDH1 peptide vaccine. These receptors were obtained from a man aged 35 to 55 with glioma.

This clone was detected a few times. The chain uses TRBV14 and TRBJ1-1; 10 positions agree with TRBD1. Germline V gene sequence: CDR1 SGHDN, CDR2 FVKESK. The CDR3 contains 15 residues. The trim removed 4 bases at V and 5 bases at J, leaving 7 bases unmatched. The CDR3 coding sequence is TGTGCCAGCAGCCCCAGACAGGGGGCAAGGACTGAAGCTTTCTTT. Translation: CASSPRQGARTEAFF.

The V gene is TRBV13, the J gene TRBJ1-1; no clear D gene. The CDR3 is 14 amino acids. Germline V lookup: CDR1 PRHDT, CDR2 FYEKMQ (reference sequence). V was clipped by 2 bases and J by 6 bases, with 13 bases between them. This CDR3 reads CASSLYQPLAEAFF. The CDR3 bases are TGTGCCAGCAGCTTATACCAGCCCCTCGCTGAAGCTTTCTTT.

The chain joins TRBV5-6 to TRBJ1-5, with D hard to call. The V gene lost 0 bases and the J gene lost 0 bases, with 13 bases spanning the gap. Germline V CDR1 and CDR2: SGHDT, YYEEEE. This CDR3 comprises 17 residues. The CDR3 is CASSLAAFRYSNQPQHF. Here the CDR3 DNA reads TGTGCCAGCAGCTTGGCCGCTTTTCGTTATAGCAATCAGCCCCAGCATTTT.

The chain joins TRBV18 to TRBJ2-1, with D maybe TRBD1 (6 bases). This CDR3 spans 14 amino acids. Trimming took off 3 bases at V and 10 bases at J, with 16 bases between the two ends. Germline V CDR1 and CDR2: KGHSH, LQKENI. In nucleotides, the CDR3 is TGTGCCAGCTCACCGGACCAGGGGCTCGGGGAGCAGTTCTTC. This encodes CASSPDQGLGEQFF.

A few counts support this clone. J is TRBJ1-1 and V is TRBV27, with TRBD1 matching over 10 bases. Germline trimming cut 6 bases from V and 3 bases from J; bases unmatched to any gene: 7. Germline lookup yields CDR1 MNHEY and CDR2 SMNVEV (reference sequence). The CDR3 runs 15 residues. The CDR3 loop reads CASSTGQGWDTEAFF. The CDR3 DNA reads TGTGCCAGCAGCACGGGACAGGGGTGGGACACTGAAGCTTTCTTT.

This clone appeared a few times. The CDR3 bases are TGTGCCAGTAGTATAGGGAGGGGGCTCCAAGAGACCCAGTACTTC. Translating it yields CASSIGRGLQETQYF. The chain recombines TRBV19 with TRBJ2-5; D perhaps matches TRBD1 (7 bases). The CDR3 length is 15 residues. The germline gives CDR1 LNHDA, CDR2 SQIVND (reference sequence). Trimming left V 1 base short and J 1 base short, with 10 bases between.

This chain uses TRBV19 with TRBJ2-1; no reliable D call. V was cut by 5 bases and J by 8 bases, with 13 bases left in between. The CDR3 sequence is 13 residues long. Germline V gene sequence: CDR1 LNHDA, CDR2 SQIVND (reference sequence). The CDR3 region is CASSPQKDDEQFF. For the CDR3, the DNA is TGTGCCAGTAGTCCCCAGAAGGACGATGAGCAGTTCTTC.

V gene TRBV10-2 combines with J gene TRBJ2-2, with 8 positions matching TRBD1. The CDR3 has 14 residues. Trimming took 6 bases from V and 7 from J; bases not matched to a gene: 7. Germline CDR1 WSHSY, CDR2 SAAADI. This CDR3 reads CASRRAGGDGELFF. CDR3 coding DNA: TGCGCCAGCAGGAGGGCAGGGGGCGACGGGGAGCTGTTTTTT.

The J gene is TRBJ2-5, the V gene TRBV11-2; 11 bases fit TRBD2. The ends lost 5 bases at V and 9 bases at J; junction bases unmatched: 8. CDR1 and CDR2 (germline): SGHAT, FQNNGV. The CDR3 runs 14 residues. The CDR3 coding sequence is TGTGCCAGCAGCGCACTAGCGGGGGCCCGCCCCCAGTACTTC. It is translated as CASSALAGARPQYF.

As for this clone: This sample also contains other DNA sequences that code for the same CDR3. The chain uses TRBV28 and TRBJ1-2; D not resolved. The CDR3 is 12 amino acids. Germline CDR1 MDHEN, CDR2 SYDVKM. Trimming stripped 4 bases from V and 2 bases from J, with 5 bases between. The chain's CDR3 is CASSSVNYGYTF. As DNA, the CDR3 is TGTGCCAGCAGTTCAGTCAACTATGGCTACACCTTC.

In its sample, this clone was seen a few times. V is TRBV25-1 and J is TRBJ2-2, with D maybe TRBD1 (6 bases). This CDR3 contains 14 residues. Trimming stripped 6 bases from V and 0 bases from J, with 8 bases between. Per germline, CDR1 MGHDK and CDR2 SYGVNS. CDR3 in DNA: TGTGCCAGCAGGGGGACACCGAACACCGGGGAGCTGTTTTTT. The encoded protein is CASRGTPNTGELFF.

The chain couples TRBV4-3 to TRBJ2-5; possible D gene TRBD2, 5 bases. This CDR3 contains 15 residues. The germline CDR1 and CDR2 sequences are LGHNA and YSLEER. V dropped 0 bases and J dropped 5 bases, with 13 bases sitting between them. The CDR3 loop is CASSQDYGELETQYF. CDR3 bases: TGCGCCAGCAGCCAAGATTACGGGGAATTGGAGACCCAGTACTTC.

V is TRBV7-2 and J is TRBJ1-1; 11 bases agree with TRBD1. The CDR3 is 14 residues long. Germline V gene sequence: CDR1 SGHTA, CDR2 FQGNSA. The V segment lost 6 bases and the J segment 5 bases; nucleotides outside the gene matches: 5. The CDR3 DNA is TGTGCCAGCAGAGGGACAGGGGGTCAGACTGAAGCTTTCTTT. Its protein product is CASRGTGGQTEAFF.

This clone has a handful of counts. The genes are TRBV29-1 and TRBJ1-1, with 10 bases matching TRBD1. V was clipped by 6 bases and J by 7 bases; unmatched bases: 5. Germline loops: CDR1 SQVTM, CDR2 ANQGSEA. The CDR3 length is 12 residues. The CDR3 DNA sequence: TGCAGCGTAGCGGGGGACAGGGGTGAAGCTTTCTTT. This gives the protein CSVAGDRGEAFF.

This clone was seen a handful of times. The chain couples TRBV29-1 to TRBJ1-1; the match to TRBD1 covers 8 bases. The CDR3 is 13 amino acids. Germline CDR1 reads SQVTM; CDR2 reads ANQGSEA. Trimming removed 7 bases from V and 1 base from J; junction bases left unmatched: 5. The CDR3 reads CSGGQGTNTEAFF. The CDR3 DNA follows: TGCAGCGGCGGACAGGGAACGAACACTGAAGCTTTCTTT.

This chain joins TRBV6-6 and TRBJ1-5; D remains unclear. Germline loops: CDR1 MNHNY, CDR2 SVGAGI (reference sequence). CDR3 length: 14 amino acids. V lost 4 bases to trimming and J lost 0 bases, with 7 bases between them. CDR3 in amino acids: CASSFDISNQPQHF. The CDR3 nucleotides are TGTGCCAGCAGTTTCGACATTAGCAATCAGCCCCAGCATTTT.

This sequence joins TRBV29-1 and TRBJ2-2; D ambiguous. V was pared by 4 bases and J by 1 base, with 4 bases between. CDR1 is SQVTM and CDR2 is ANQGSEA in the germline V gene. This CDR3 has 12 amino acids. CDR3 sequence (DNA): TGCAGCGTTGGAGGGAACACCGGGGAGCTGTTTTTT. Amino acids: CSVGGNTGELFF.

This clone has just one count. The chain recombines TRBV20-1 with TRBJ1-4; D remains ambiguous. Germline assignment: CDR1 DFQATT and CDR2 SNEGSKA (reference sequence). The V and J ends lost 6 bases and 3 bases respectively, with 5 bases between them. CDR3 length: 11 residues. The CDR3 nucleotides are TGCAGTGCAACCGCTAATGAAAAACTGTTTTTT. As protein: CSATANEKLFF.